This is a list of T cell receptor beta chains from one sample in a study of T cells after yellow fever vaccination. TCRdb reprocessed the 5' RACE reads with MiXCR, giving one entry per CDR3 protein. Seen here are about 220,000 distinct CDR3 sequences, under 3.5% observed once, and the top ten hold about 3.3%. The sequencing used CD4+ T cells sorted from PBMCs, collected 10 days after the yellow fever booster vaccination. The origin of the receptors is a young man who received the YFV17D yellow fever vaccine. Both conserved end residues are part of each CDR3. The D gene is left open where the match is weak. Clone size is stated in some rows and not others, as once, few, many or a class when expanded.

D gene: NA; J gene: TRBJ2-1; V gene: TRBV5-4; clone size: many; CDR3 DNA: TGTGCCAGCAGCTTGGAGAGGGGTGAGCAGTTCTTC; CDR3 protein: CASSLERGEQFF
D gene: NA; J gene: TRBJ2-5; V gene: TRBV3-1; clone size: NA; CDR3 DNA: TGTGCCAGCAGCTTCCACAGGGACCAAGAGACCCAGTACTTC; CDR3 protein: CASSFHRDQETQYF
D gene: NA; J gene: TRBJ1-1; V gene: TRBV7-3; clone size: NA; CDR3 DNA: TGTGCCAGCAGCCACAGTGGCGGCCTTAACACTGAAGCTTTCTTT; CDR3 protein: CASSHSGGLNTEAFF
D gene: NA; J gene: TRBJ1-2; V gene: TRBV20-1; clone size: many; CDR3 DNA: TGCAGTGCTAGAGATCTGACCTCCTATTCCTCCTATGGCTACACCTTC; CDR3 protein: CSARDLTSYSSYGYTF
D gene: TRBD1; J gene: TRBJ1-5; V gene: TRBV28; clone size: NA; CDR3 DNA: TGTGCCAGCAGTTCGACAGGGGGAGGAGTGCAGCCCCAGCATTTT; CDR3 protein: CASSSTGGGVQPQHF
D gene: NA; J gene: TRBJ2-5; V gene: TRBV5-1; clone size: NA; CDR3 DNA: TGCGCCAGCAGCCTCGGACCGACCCCCGAGGAGACCCAGTACTTC; CDR3 protein: CASSLGPTPEETQYF
D gene: TRBD1; J gene: TRBJ1-4; V gene: TRBV5-1; clone size: NA; CDR3 DNA: TGCGCCAGCAGCTCGGGACAGCCCTCGGAAAAACTGTTTTTT; CDR3 protein: CASSSGQPSEKLFF
D gene: TRBD2; J gene: TRBJ2-7; V gene: TRBV5-1; clone size: many; CDR3 DNA: TGCGCCAGCAGCCCGGCGGGGGGTTATTCCTACGAGCAGTACTTC; CDR3 protein: CASSPAGGYSYEQYF
D gene: NA; J gene: TRBJ2-7; V gene: TRBV3-1; clone size: many; CDR3 DNA: TGTGCCAGCAGCCAAGATTTGAACGAGCAGTACTTC; CDR3 protein: CASSQDLNEQYF
D gene: TRBD1; J gene: TRBJ1-5; V gene: TRBV6-6; clone size: NA; CDR3 DNA: TGTGCCAGCAGTTACACTCCCCGGACAGGAGTTCATAGCAATCAGCCCCAGCATTTT; CDR3 protein: CASSYTPRTGVHSNQPQHF
D gene: NA; J gene: TRBJ2-1; V gene: TRBV7-2; clone size: NA; CDR3 DNA: TGTGCCAGCAGCTTATACAGATACAATGAGCAGTTCTTC; CDR3 protein: CASSLYRYNEQFF
D gene: NA; J gene: TRBJ1-5; V gene: TRBV7-2; clone size: many; CDR3 DNA: TGTGCCAGCACCTCGACGAATAGCAATCAGCCCCAGCATTTT; CDR3 protein: CASTSTNSNQPQHF
D gene: TRBD2; J gene: TRBJ2-5; V gene: TRBV5-4; clone size: NA; CDR3 DNA: TGTGCCAGCAGCTTGGGGCGGGGGGCCCGGACGGAGACCCAGTACTTC; CDR3 protein: CASSLGRGARTETQYF
D gene: NA; J gene: TRBJ2-3; V gene: TRBV7-2; clone size: many; CDR3 DNA: TGTGCCAGCAGCTTTGGGTCGTACACAGATACGCAGTATTTT; CDR3 protein: CASSFGSYTDTQYF
D gene: NA; J gene: TRBJ1-1; V gene: TRBV6-6; clone size: many; CDR3 DNA: TGTGCCAGCAATACACCCCGGGGGGACGCAGCTTTCTTT; CDR3 protein: CASNTPRGDAAFF
D gene: NA; J gene: TRBJ1-1; V gene: TRBV18; clone size: few; CDR3 DNA: TGTGCCAGCATACTAGAGGAAGGTTTCGGAGGAACTGAAGCTTTCTTT; CDR3 protein: CASILEEGFGGTEAFF
D gene: NA; J gene: TRBJ1-4; V gene: TRBV2; clone size: many; CDR3 DNA: TGTGCCAGCAAGGTACAGGGTGTTGAAAATGAAAAACTGTTTTTT; CDR3 protein: CASKVQGVENEKLFF
D gene: NA; J gene: TRBJ1-6; V gene: TRBV6-5; clone size: NA; CDR3 DNA: TGTGCCAGCAGTTACTCGTCGGGAGGATTTTCAAATTCACCCCTCCACTTT; CDR3 protein: CASSYSSGGFSNSPLHF
D gene: NA; J gene: TRBJ1-3; V gene: TRBV7-3; clone size: few; CDR3 DNA: TGTGCCAGCAGCTTAGTAGACGGGGACACCATATATTTT; CDR3 protein: CASSLVDGDTIYF
D gene: TRBD2; J gene: TRBJ2-3; V gene: TRBV5-1; clone size: many; CDR3 DNA: TGCGCCAGCACCTTCTTCGGGGGGATGGGGACAGATACGCAGTATTTT; CDR3 protein: CASTFFGGMGTDTQYF
D gene: TRBD1; J gene: TRBJ2-3; V gene: TRBV7-2; clone size: many; CDR3 DNA: TGCGCCAGCAGCTTTGACAGGGGAACAGATACGCAGTATTTT; CDR3 protein: CASSFDRGTDTQYF
D gene: NA; J gene: TRBJ2-7; V gene: TRBV5-6; clone size: many; CDR3 DNA: TGTGCCAGCAGCTTGTGGGGGGCCATCTACGAGCAGTACTTC; CDR3 protein: CASSLWGAIYEQYF
D gene: TRBD1; J gene: TRBJ2-6; V gene: TRBV5-5; clone size: many; CDR3 DNA: TGTGCCAGCAGCGGGGGACAGACCTCTGGGGCCAACGTCCTGACTTTC; CDR3 protein: CASSGGQTSGANVLTF
D gene: NA; J gene: TRBJ1-1; V gene: TRBV12-3/TRBV12-4; clone size: many; CDR3 DNA: TGTGCCAGCAGTTTACAGGATTCGAACACTGAAGCTTTCTTT; CDR3 protein: CASSLQDSNTEAFF
D gene: NA; J gene: TRBJ1-5; V gene: TRBV5-1; clone size: few; CDR3 DNA: TGCGCCAGCAGCTTGAACGGGCCCAATCAGCCCCAGCATTTT; CDR3 protein: CASSLNGPNQPQHF
D gene: NA; J gene: TRBJ2-3; V gene: TRBV4-3; clone size: NA; CDR3 DNA: TGCGCCAGCAGCCATGATACCAACACAGATACGCAGTATTTT; CDR3 protein: CASSHDTNTDTQYF
D gene: TRBD1; J gene: TRBJ2-1; V gene: TRBV5-5; clone size: many; CDR3 DNA: TGTGCCAGCAGCCCGCCCCACGGACAGGAGGAGCAGTTCTTC; CDR3 protein: CASSPPHGQEEQFF